The source of this T cell receptor beta chain is a study of T cells in Graves' hyperthyroidism and ophthalmopathy. The study's findings and limits: Ophthalmopathy could be told apart from stable hyperthyroidism with a 13 V-J model. Blood also contained most expanded thyroid clonotypes above 0.001.

The study excluded patients with uncontrolled infection, other autoimmune disease, pregnancy or lactation. Out of over 7.5 ml of fresh peripheral blood came the PBMCs. The source material, RNA transcripts, was used to amplify TCR beta CDR3 regions. First-round RT-PCR targeting the TCR CDR3 was performed with the HTBI primer set. TCRdb called the multiplex PCR reads again in MiXCR, with one record for every CDR3 protein. The top ten hold under 55% of the sample, which has a few hundred thousand distinct CDR3 sequences, roughly 23% seen once. The V end was cut by 5 bases, the J end by 3 bases, with 16 bases between. In germline, CDR1 is LNHDA, CDR2 SQIVND (reference sequence). The CDR3 contains 15 residues. On this clonotype itself: Its cognate antigen is unknown.

The chain joins TRBV19 to TRBJ1-2, with D maybe TRBD1 (5 bases). This clonotype was sampled from a woman aged 70-85 years with Graves' ophthalmopathy. The sequencing input was blood. CDR3 in amino acids: CASSGTDRWDYGYTF. The CDR3 region has the DNA TGTGCCAGTAGTGGGACGGACCGCTGGGACTATGGCTACACCTTC.